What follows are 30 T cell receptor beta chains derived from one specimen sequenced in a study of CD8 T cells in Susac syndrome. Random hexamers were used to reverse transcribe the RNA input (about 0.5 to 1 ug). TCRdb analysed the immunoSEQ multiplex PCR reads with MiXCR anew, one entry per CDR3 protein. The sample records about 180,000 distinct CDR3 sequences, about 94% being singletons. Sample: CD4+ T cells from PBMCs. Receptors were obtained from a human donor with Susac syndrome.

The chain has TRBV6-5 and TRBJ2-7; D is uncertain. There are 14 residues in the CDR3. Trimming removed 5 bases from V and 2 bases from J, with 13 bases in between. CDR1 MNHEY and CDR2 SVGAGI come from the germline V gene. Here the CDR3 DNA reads TGTGCCAGCAGTATGGGGTACCTTACCTACGAGCAGTACTTC. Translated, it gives CASSMGYLTYEQYF.

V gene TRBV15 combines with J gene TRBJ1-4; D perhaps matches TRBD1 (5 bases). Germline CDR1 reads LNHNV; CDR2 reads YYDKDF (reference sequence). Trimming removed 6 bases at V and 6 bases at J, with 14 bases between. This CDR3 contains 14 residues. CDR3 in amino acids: CATRRGGGDEKLFF. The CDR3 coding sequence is TGTGCCACCAGAAGGGGAGGAGGGGATGAAAAACTGTTTTTT.

CDR3 loop: CASSSKTGADQYF. CDR3 DNA sequence: TGTGCCAGCAGTTCGAAGACGGGGGCGGACCAGTACTTC. This chain connects TRBV27 to TRBJ2-5, with D perhaps TRBD1 or TRBD2 (6 bases each). CDR1 is MNHEY and CDR2 is SMNVEV in the germline V gene (reference sequence). The CDR3 runs to 13 residues. V lost 4 bases to trimming and J lost 10 bases, with 16 bases between them.

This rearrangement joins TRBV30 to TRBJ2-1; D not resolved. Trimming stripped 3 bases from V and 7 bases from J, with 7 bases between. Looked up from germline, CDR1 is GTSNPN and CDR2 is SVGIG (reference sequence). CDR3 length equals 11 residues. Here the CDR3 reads CAWRAQNEQFF. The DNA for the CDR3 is TGTGCCTGGAGGGCCCAAAATGAGCAGTTCTTC.

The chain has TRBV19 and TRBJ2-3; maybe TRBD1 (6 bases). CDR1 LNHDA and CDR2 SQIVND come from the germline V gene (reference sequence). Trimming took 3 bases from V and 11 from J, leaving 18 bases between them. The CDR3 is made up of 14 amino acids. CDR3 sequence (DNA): TGTGCCAGTAGTATTGGGACACCCCATGAGGGGCAGTATTTT. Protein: CASSIGTPHEGQYF.

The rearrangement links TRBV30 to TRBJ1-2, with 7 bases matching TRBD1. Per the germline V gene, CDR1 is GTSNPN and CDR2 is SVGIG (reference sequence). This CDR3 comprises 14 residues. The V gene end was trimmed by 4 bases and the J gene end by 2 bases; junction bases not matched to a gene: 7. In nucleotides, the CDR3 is TGTGCCTGGAATGGACAGGTGGGAAACTATGGCTACACCTTC. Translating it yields CAWNGQVGNYGYTF. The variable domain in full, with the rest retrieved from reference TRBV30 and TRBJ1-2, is SQTIHQWPATLVQPVGSPLSLECTVEGTSNPNLYWYRQAAGRGLQLLFYSVGIGQISSEVPQNLSASRPQDRQFILSSKKLLLSDSGFYLCAWNGQVGNYGYTFGSGTRLTVV.

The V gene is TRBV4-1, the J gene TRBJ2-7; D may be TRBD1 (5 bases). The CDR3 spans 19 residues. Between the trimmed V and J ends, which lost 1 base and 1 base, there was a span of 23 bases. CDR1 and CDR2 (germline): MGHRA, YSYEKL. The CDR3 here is CASSQGIGTLAGRSYEQYF. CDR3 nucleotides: TGCGCCAGCAGCCAAGGGATCGGCACTCTGGCAGGGCGGTCCTACGAGCAGTACTTC.

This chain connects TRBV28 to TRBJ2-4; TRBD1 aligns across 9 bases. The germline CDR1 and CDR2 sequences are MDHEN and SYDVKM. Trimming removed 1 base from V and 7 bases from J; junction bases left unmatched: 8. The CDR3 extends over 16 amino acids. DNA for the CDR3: TGTGCCAGCAGTTTATACGAGGGGACAGGGTCTAACATTCAGTACTTC. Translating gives CASSLYEGTGSNIQYF.

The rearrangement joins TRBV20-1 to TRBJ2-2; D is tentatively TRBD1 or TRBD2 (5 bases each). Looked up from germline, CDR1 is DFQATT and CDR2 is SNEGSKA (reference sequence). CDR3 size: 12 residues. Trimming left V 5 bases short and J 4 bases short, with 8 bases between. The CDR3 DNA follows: TGCAGTGCTGGGGACGGCACCGGGGAGCTGTTTTTT. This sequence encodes CSAGDGTGELFF.

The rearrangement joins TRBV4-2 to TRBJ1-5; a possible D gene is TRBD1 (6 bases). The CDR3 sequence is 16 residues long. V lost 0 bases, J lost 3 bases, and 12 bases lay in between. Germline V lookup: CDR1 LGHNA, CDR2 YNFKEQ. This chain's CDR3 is CASSQDGGGHNQPQHF. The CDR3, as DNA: TGTGCCAGCAGCCAAGATGGGGGGGGGCACAATCAGCCCCAGCATTTT.

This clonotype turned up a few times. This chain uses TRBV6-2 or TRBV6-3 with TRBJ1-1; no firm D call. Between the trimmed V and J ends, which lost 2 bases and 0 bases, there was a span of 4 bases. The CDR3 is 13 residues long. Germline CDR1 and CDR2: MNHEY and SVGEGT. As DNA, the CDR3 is TGTGCCAGCAGTTACAGGGTGAACACTGAAGCTTTCTTT. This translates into CASSYRVNTEAFF.

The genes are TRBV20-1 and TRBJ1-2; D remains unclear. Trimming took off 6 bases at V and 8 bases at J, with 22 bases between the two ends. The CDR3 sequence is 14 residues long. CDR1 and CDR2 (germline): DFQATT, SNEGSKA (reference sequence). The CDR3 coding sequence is TGCAGTGCCCACCGGGAGGCGTCAAAGGAAGGCTACACCTTC. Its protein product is CSAHREASKEGYTF.

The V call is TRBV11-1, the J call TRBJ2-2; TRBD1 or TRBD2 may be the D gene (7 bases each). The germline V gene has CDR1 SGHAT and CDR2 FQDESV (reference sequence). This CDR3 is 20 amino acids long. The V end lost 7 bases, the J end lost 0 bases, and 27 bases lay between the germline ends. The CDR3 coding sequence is TGTGCCAGCACCCCCCAGGCCCGGCAGGGGGACTACGCGAACACCGGGGAGCTGTTTTTT. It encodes CASTPQARQGDYANTGELFF.

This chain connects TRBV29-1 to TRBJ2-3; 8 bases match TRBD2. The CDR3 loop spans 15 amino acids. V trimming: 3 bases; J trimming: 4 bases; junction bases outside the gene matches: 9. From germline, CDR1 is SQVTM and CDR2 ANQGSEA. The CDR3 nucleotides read TGCAGCGTTGACTTCGGCGGGGGGAGGGCAGATACGCAGTATTTT. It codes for CSVDFGGGRADTQYF.

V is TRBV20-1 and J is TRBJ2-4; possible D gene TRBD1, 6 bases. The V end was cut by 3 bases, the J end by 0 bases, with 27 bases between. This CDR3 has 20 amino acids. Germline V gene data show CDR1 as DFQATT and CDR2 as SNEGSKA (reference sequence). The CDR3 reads CSARAQGQGLGHLAKNIQYF. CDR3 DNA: TGCAGTGCTAGGGCTCAAGGGCAGGGGCTGGGGCATCTAGCCAAAAACATTCAGTACTTC.

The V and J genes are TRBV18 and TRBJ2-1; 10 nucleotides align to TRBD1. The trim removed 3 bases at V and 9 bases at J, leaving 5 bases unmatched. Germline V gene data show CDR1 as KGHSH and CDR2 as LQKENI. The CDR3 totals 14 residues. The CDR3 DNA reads TGTGCCAGCTCACCTAGGGACAGGGGAGGTGAGCAGTTCTTC. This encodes CASSPRDRGGEQFF.

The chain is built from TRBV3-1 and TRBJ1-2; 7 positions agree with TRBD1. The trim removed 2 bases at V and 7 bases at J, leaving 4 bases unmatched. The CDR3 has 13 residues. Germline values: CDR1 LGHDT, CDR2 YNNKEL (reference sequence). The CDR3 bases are TGTGCCAGCAGCCAACGACAGGGAGGTGGCTACACCTTC. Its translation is CASSQRQGGGYTF.

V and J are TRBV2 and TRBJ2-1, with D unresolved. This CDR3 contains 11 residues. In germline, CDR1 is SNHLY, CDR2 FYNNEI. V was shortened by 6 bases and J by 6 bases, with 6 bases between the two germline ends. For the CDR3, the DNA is TGTGCCAGCAGCGCCGTCAATGAGCAGTTCTTC. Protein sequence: CASSAVNEQFF.

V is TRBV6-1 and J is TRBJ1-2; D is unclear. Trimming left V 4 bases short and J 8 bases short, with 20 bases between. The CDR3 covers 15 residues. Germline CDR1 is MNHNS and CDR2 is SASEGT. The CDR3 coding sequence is TGTGCCAGCAGTGGAGGACGGACGCTCGTCGGGGGCTACACCTTC. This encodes CASSGGRTLVGGYTF.

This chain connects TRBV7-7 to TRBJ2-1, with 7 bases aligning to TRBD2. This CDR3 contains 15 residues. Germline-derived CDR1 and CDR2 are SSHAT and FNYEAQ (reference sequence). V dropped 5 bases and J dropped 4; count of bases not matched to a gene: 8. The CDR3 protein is CASSRGLGEYNEQFF. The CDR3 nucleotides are TGTGCCAGCAGCCGAGGACTAGGGGAGTACAATGAGCAGTTCTTC.

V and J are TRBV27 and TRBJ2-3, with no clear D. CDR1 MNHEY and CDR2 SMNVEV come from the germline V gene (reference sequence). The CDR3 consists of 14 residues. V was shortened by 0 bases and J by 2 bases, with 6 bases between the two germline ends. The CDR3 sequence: CASSLSSSTDTQYF. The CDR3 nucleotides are TGTGCCAGCAGTTTATCCTCGTCCACAGATACGCAGTATTTT.

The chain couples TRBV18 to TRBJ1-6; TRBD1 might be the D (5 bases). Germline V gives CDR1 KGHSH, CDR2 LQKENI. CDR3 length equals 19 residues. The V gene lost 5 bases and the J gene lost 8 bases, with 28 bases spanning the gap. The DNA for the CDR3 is TGTGCCAGCTCAGAAACATTGCCCCGGCCAGGGTCTAATCATTCACCCCTCCACTTT. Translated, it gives CASSETLPRPGSNHSPLHF. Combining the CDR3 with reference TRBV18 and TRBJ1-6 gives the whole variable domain NAGVMQNPRHLVRRRGQEARLRCSPMKGHSHVYWYRQLPEEGLKFMVYLQKENIIDESGMPKERFSAEFPKEGPSILRIQQVVRGDSAAYFCASSETLPRPGSNHSPLHFGNGTRLTVT.

CDR3 region: CASSLGTGRWETEAFF. CDR3 DNA: TGCGCCAGCAGCTTGGGGACAGGGCGATGGGAGACTGAAGCTTTCTTT. This chain joins TRBV5-1 and TRBJ1-1; TRBD1 matches 8 bases. This CDR3 comprises 16 residues. Germline trimming cut 0 bases from V and 5 bases from J; bases unmatched to any gene: 9. Germline assignment: CDR1 SGHRS and CDR2 YFSETQ.

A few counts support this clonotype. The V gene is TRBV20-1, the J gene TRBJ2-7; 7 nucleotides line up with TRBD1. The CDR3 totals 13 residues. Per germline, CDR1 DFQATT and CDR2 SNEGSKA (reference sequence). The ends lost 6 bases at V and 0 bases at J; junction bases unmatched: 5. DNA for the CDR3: TGCAGTGCCATACGGGACAGCTCCTACGAGCAGTACTTC. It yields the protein CSAIRDSSYEQYF.

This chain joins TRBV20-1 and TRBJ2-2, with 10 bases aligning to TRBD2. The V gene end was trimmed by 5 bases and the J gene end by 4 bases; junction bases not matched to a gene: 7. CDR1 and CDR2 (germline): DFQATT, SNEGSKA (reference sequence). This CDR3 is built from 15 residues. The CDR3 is CSAYSGRSGTGELFF. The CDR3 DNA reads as TGCAGTGCTTATAGCGGGAGGTCGGGCACCGGGGAGCTGTTTTTT.

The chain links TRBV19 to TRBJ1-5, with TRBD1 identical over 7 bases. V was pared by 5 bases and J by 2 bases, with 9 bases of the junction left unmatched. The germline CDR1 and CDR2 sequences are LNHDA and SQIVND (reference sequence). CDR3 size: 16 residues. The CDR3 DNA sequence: TGTGCCAGTAGTCCAGACAGGGTCGGCGGCAATCAGCCCCAGCATTTT. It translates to CASSPDRVGGNQPQHF.

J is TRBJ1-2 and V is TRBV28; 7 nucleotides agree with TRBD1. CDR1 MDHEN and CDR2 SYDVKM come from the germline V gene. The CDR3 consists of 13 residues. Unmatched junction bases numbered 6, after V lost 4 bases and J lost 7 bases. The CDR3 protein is CASSWGQGVGYTF. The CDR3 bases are TGTGCCAGCAGTTGGGGTCAGGGGGTTGGCTACACCTTC.

Written as DNA, the CDR3 is TGTGCCAGCTCACCACCCAATCGGGGTGGCTACACCTTC. Protein product: CASSPPNRGGYTF. V and J are TRBV18 and TRBJ1-2; D not resolved. The ends were cut back, 0 bases at V and 7 bases at J, with 9 bases in the middle. Per the germline V gene, CDR1 is KGHSH and CDR2 is LQKENI. The CDR3 loop spans 13 amino acids.

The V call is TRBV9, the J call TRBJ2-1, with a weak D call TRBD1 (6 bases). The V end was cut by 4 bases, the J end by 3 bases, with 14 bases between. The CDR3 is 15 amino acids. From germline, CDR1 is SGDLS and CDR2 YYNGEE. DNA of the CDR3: TGTGCCAGCAGCCATACGACCAGGGGCTACAATGAGCAGTTCTTC. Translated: CASSHTTRGYNEQFF.

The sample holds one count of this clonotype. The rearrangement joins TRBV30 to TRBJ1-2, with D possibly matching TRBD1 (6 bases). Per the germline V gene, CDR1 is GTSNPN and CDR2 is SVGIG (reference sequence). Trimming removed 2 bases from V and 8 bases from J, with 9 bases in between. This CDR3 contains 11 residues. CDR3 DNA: TGTGCCTGGAGTCCCGGACAGGGCTACACCTTC. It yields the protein CAWSPGQGYTF.